The 26 T cell receptor beta chains below all came from one sample that was sequenced in a study of T cell responses to AZD1222 COVID-19 vaccine (dated by TCRdb to about 2021). The time point tag for this specimen amounts to: baseline before first vaccination. Libraries were built with the immunoSEQ multiplex PCR assay. In its TCRdb copy, this immuneACCESS table keeps in-frame sequences only and misses some clones. Where compared with another copy, unresolved V genes explain less than half of these, and the others have no known cause. Present in this sample are about 120,000 clones, around nine tenths of which were seen just once. The ten largest clones take up around 8.7% of the sample. The sequenced sample was peripheral blood, obtained on day 0 of AZD1222 vaccination. These receptors were collected from an adult in good health.

The chain joins TRBV5-1 to TRBJ1-4; D may be TRBD1 (6 bases). V shed 4 bases and J shed 5 bases, with 9 bases lying between them. The CDR3 consists of 13 residues. Looked up from germline, CDR1 is SGHRS and CDR2 is YFSETQ. The CDR3 loop is CASSLGQNEKLFF. The CDR3 DNA follows: TGCGCCAGCAGCCTCGGACAGAATGAAAAACTGTTTTTT.

The chain has TRBV18 and TRBJ1-4; D gene ambiguous. Trimming shortened V by 2 bases and J by 2 bases, and 6 bases separated the two germline ends. The CDR3 length is 14 residues. Germline CDR1 and CDR2: KGHSH and LQKENI. Written as DNA, the CDR3 is TGTGCCAGCTCACCAAGTGACACTAATGAAAAACTGTTTTTT. This translates into CASSPSDTNEKLFF.

Worth noting for this clone: The same CDR3 is also encoded by other DNA sequences in this sample. The rearrangement uses TRBV12-5 and TRBJ1-1; D unclear. Germline CDR1 and CDR2: LGHNT and FRNRAP. Between the trimmed V and J ends, which lost 2 bases and 0 bases, there was a span of 4 bases. The CDR3 loop spans 13 amino acids. CDR3 region: CASGLQLNTEAFF. CDR3 DNA: TGTGCTAGTGGTTTGCAGCTGAACACTGAAGCTTTCTTT.

This clone appeared a single time. The chain combines TRBV19 with TRBJ1-1, with D perhaps TRBD1 (6 bases). Trimming took 1 base from V and 7 from J, leaving 13 bases between them. The CDR3 is 14 amino acids. Germline assignment: CDR1 LNHDA and CDR2 SQIVND (reference sequence). The CDR3 DNA reads as TGTGCCAGTAGTATAGCGGGGGCGCGTTATGAAGCTTTCTTT. It translates to CASSIAGARYEAFF.

The J gene is TRBJ2-7, the V gene TRBV19; D might be TRBD2 (6 bases). From germline, CDR1 is LNHDA and CDR2 SQIVND (reference sequence). The CDR3 runs to 11 residues. V was pared by 3 bases and J by 6 bases, with 6 bases between. In nucleotides, the CDR3 is TGTGCCAGTAGTATCGGGAGCGAGCAGTACTTC. It yields the protein CASSIGSEQYF. Variable domain in full (rest from reference TRBV19 and TRBJ2-7): DGGITQSPKYLFRKEGQNVTLSCEQNLNHDAMYWYRQDPGQGLRLIYYSQIVNDFQKGDIAEGYSVSREKKESFPLTVTSAQKNPTAFYLCASSIGSEQYFGPGTRLTVT.

The gene calls are TRBV28 and TRBJ2-3; 13 bases map to TRBD2. Trimming at V came to 5 bases and at J to 4 bases, leaving 6 bases not matched to a gene. This CDR3 comprises 16 residues. Germline V lookup: CDR1 MDHEN, CDR2 SYDVKM. CDR3 residues: CASSLGGLAGADTQYF. The CDR3 nucleotides are TGTGCCAGCAGTCTCGGCGGACTAGCGGGAGCAGATACGCAGTATTTT.

V is TRBV9 and J is TRBJ1-6; 8 bases map to TRBD1. The germline V gene encodes CDR1 SGDLS and CDR2 YYNGEE. J lost 7 bases, V lost 4 bases, and 4 bases had no gene match. The CDR3 contains 14 residues. The CDR3 loop is CASSQTGANSPLHF. The CDR3 DNA follows: TGTGCCAGCAGCCAGACAGGGGCAAATTCACCCCTCCACTTT. The whole variable domain, filled in from reference TRBV9 and TRBJ1-6, reads DSGVTQTPKHLITATGQRVTLRCSPRSGDLSVYWYQQSLDQGLQFLIQYYNGEERAKGNILERFSAQQFPDLHSELNLSSLELGDSALYFCASSQTGANSPLHFGNGTRLTVT.

V usage is TRBV3-1 (or the pseudogene TRBV3-2) and J usage is TRBJ2-3; possible D gene TRBD2, 6 bases. The CDR3 runs 15 residues. The germline V and J ends were trimmed by 4 bases and 3 bases, with 14 bases remaining between them. Germline V gene sequence: CDR1 LGHDT, CDR2 YNNKEL (reference sequence). This CDR3 reads CASSLVAGRTDTQYF. The CDR3 DNA reads as TGTGCCAGCAGCCTAGTTGCAGGGAGGACAGATACGCAGTATTTT.

CDR3 region: CASSLGVAGPYEQYF. CDR3 DNA: TGTGCCAGCAGCTTAGGGGTAGCGGGACCCTACGAGCAGTACTTC. The chain joins TRBV7-2 to TRBJ2-7, with 8 nucleotides matching TRBD2. Germline values: CDR1 SGHTA, CDR2 FQGNSA. The length of the CDR3 is 15 residues. Trimming at V came to 1 base and at J to 2 bases, leaving 4 bases not matched to a gene. The full variable domain, completed using reference TRBV7-2 and TRBJ2-7, is GAGVSQSPSNKVTEKGKDVELRCDPISGHTALYWYRQSLGQGLEFLIYFQGNSAPDKSGLPSDRFSAERTGGSVSTLTIQRTQQEDSAVYLCASSLGVAGPYEQYFGPGTRLTVT.

This clone has only a few counts. The rearrangement joins TRBV14 to TRBJ1-1; D ambiguous. This CDR3 has 16 residues. The germline V and J ends were trimmed by 0 bases and 2 bases, with 13 bases remaining between them. The germline gives CDR1 SGHDN, CDR2 FVKESK. The DNA for the CDR3 is TGTGCCAGCAGCCAAGATTTGAGGGCTATAAACACTGAAGCTTTCTTT. Encoded protein: CASSQDLRAINTEAFF.

Here the CDR3 reads CASSLAGTGMGEQYF. In DNA form, the CDR3 reads TGTGCCAGCAGCTTAGCCGGGACAGGGATGGGCGAGCAGTACTTC. This chain joins TRBV7-2 and TRBJ2-7; 9 bases are shared with TRBD1. The trim removed 0 bases at V and 6 bases at J, leaving 6 bases unmatched. The CDR3 extends over 15 amino acids. Germline CDR1 and CDR2: SGHTA and FQGNSA.

V and J are TRBV6-5 and TRBJ2-1, with 8 positions matching TRBD2. This CDR3 spans 14 amino acids. Germline CDR1 and CDR2: MNHEY and SVGAGI. Unmatched junction bases numbered 10, after V lost 10 bases and J lost 5 bases. CDR3 nucleotides: TGTGCCATCTTAAAGCGGGGGCCAAACAATGAGCAGTTCTTC. Protein: CAILKRGPNNEQFF.

The rearrangement links TRBV7-2 to TRBJ1-5; D unclear. This CDR3 spans 17 amino acids. V shed 1 base and J shed 0 bases, with 13 bases lying between them. Germline CDR1 SGHTA, CDR2 FQGNSA. CDR3 region: CASSLGGGLYSNQPQHF. CDR3 in DNA: TGTGCCAGCAGCTTAGGGGGTGGGCTATATAGCAATCAGCCCCAGCATTTT.

The chain is built from TRBV7-3 and TRBJ2-5, with 7 bases aligning to TRBD1. There are 15 residues in the CDR3. CDR1 and CDR2 (germline): SGHTA, FQGTGA. J gave up 1 base and V 6 bases, and 8 bases lay outside the gene matches. The CDR3 loop reads CASRATGIGQETQYF. CDR3 DNA: TGTGCCAGCAGGGCGACAGGGATCGGCCAAGAGACCCAGTACTTC.

CDR3 in DNA: TGTGCCAGCAGCTCTGGACAGGGGGCGGGCTACGAGCAGTACTTC. This translates into CASSSGQGAGYEQYF. The chain uses TRBV9 and TRBJ2-7; TRBD1 aligns across 11 bases. CDR1 SGDLS and CDR2 YYNGEE come from the germline V gene. CDR3 size: 15 residues. V gave up 4 bases and J gave up 3 bases; unmatched junction bases: 6. The variable domain in full, with the rest retrieved from reference TRBV9 and TRBJ2-7, is DSGVTQTPKHLITATGQRVTLRCSPRSGDLSVYWYQQSLDQGLQFLIQYYNGEERAKGNILERFSAQQFPDLHSELNLSSLELGDSALYFCASSSGQGAGYEQYFGPGTRLTVT.

The chain employs TRBV5-1 and TRBJ1-3, with D hard to call. V was cut by 4 bases and J by 0 bases, with 14 bases left in between. Germline assignment: CDR1 SGHRS and CDR2 YFSETQ. The CDR3 covers 16 residues. DNA for the CDR3: TGCGCCAGCAGCAAAGGGCTCCCAGGCTCTGGAAACACCATATATTTT. Its protein product is CASSKGLPGSGNTIYF. The full variable domain, rest sourced from reference TRBV5-1 and TRBJ1-3, is KAGVTQTPRYLIKTRGQQVTLSCSPISGHRSVSWYQQTPGQGLQFLFEYFSETQRNKGNFPGRFSGRQFSNSRSEMNVSTLELGDSALYLCASSKGLPGSGNTIYFGEGSWLTVV.

The chain is built from TRBV7-2 and TRBJ2-7; 7 bases fit TRBD2. Trimming at V came to 3 bases and at J to 5 bases, leaving 13 bases not matched to a gene. This CDR3 has 16 amino acids. CDR1 SGHTA and CDR2 FQGNSA come from the germline V gene. CDR3 sequence: CASSLEALVRGDEQYF. The CDR3 coding sequence is TGTGCCAGCAGCTTGGAAGCGTTAGTCCGGGGGGACGAGCAGTACTTC.

The chain combines TRBV9 with TRBJ1-6, with D possibly being TRBD1 (5 bases). V was trimmed by 4 bases and J by 9 bases, leaving 14 bases between them. In germline, CDR1 is SGDLS, CDR2 YYNGEE. The CDR3 loop spans 14 amino acids. CDR3 in DNA: TGTGCCAGCAGCCCCGGGGCCGTAGGTTCACCCCTCCACTTT. Translated, it gives CASSPGAVGSPLHF.

This chain links TRBV28 with TRBJ1-2, with D perhaps TRBD1 (6 bases). The CDR3 sequence is 13 residues long. Trimming took 6 bases from V and 6 from J, leaving 14 bases between them. Looked up from germline, CDR1 is MDHEN and CDR2 is SYDVKM. CDR3 coding DNA: TGTGCCAGCAGCCTCCCATACAGGGATGGCTACACCTTC. This gives the protein CASSLPYRDGYTF.

V usage is TRBV19 and J usage is TRBJ2-1, with no clear D. Germline V CDR1 and CDR2: LNHDA, SQIVND (reference sequence). V lost 4 bases to trimming and J lost 1 base, with 11 bases between them. The CDR3 loop spans 15 amino acids. The CDR3 DNA follows: TGTGCCAGTAGTACCTACCGTGATTCCTACAATGAGCAGTTCTTC. Protein: CASSTYRDSYNEQFF.

CDR3 sequence reads: CASSYRGQGASYEQYF. The DNA for the CDR3 is TGTGCCAGCAGTTACCGAGGTCAGGGGGCCTCCTACGAGCAGTACTTC. The rearrangement links TRBV6-5 to TRBJ2-7; TRBD1 agrees at 8 bases. Losses at the gene ends were 2 bases for V and 0 bases for J; bases not matched to a gene: 6. The CDR3 runs 16 residues. Germline V gives CDR1 MNHEY, CDR2 SVGAGI.

V and J are TRBV5-1 and TRBJ1-2; D perhaps matches TRBD1 (5 bases). Trimming removed 4 bases from V and 5 bases from J, with 15 bases in between. This CDR3 has 14 amino acids. The germline gives CDR1 SGHRS, CDR2 YFSETQ. This chain's CDR3 is CASSPGGASYGYTF. For the CDR3, the DNA is TGCGCCAGCAGCCCCGGCGGGGCCTCATATGGCTACACCTTC.

This chain connects TRBV9 to TRBJ2-7, with a weak D call TRBD2 (6 bases). V was clipped by 3 bases and J by 0 bases, with 13 bases between them. This CDR3 has 15 amino acids. The germline V gene has CDR1 SGDLS and CDR2 YYNGEE. The CDR3 sequence: CASSAGLLASYEQYF. The CDR3 DNA is TGTGCCAGCAGCGCCGGACTACTCGCCTCCTACGAGCAGTACTTC. Complete variable domain (other parts from reference TRBV9 and TRBJ2-7): DSGVTQTPKHLITATGQRVTLRCSPRSGDLSVYWYQQSLDQGLQFLIQYYNGEERAKGNILERFSAQQFPDLHSELNLSSLELGDSALYFCASSAGLLASYEQYFGPGTRLTVT.

The gene calls are TRBV15 and TRBJ2-3, with D tentatively TRBD1 (5 bases). Per the germline V gene, CDR1 is LNHNV and CDR2 is YYDKDF (reference sequence). The V gene lost 0 bases and the J gene lost 5 bases, with 12 bases spanning the gap. The CDR3 contains 15 residues. This CDR3 is CATSRDPATGDTQYF. The CDR3 nucleotides are TGTGCCACCAGCAGAGATCCTGCAACAGGAGATACGCAGTATTTT.

This rearrangement joins TRBV5-1 to TRBJ2-1; either TRBD1 or TRBD2 may supply D (6 bases each). In germline, CDR1 is SGHRS, CDR2 YFSETQ. CDR3 length: 14 residues. With 2 bases removed from V and 7 bases from J, the gap between germline ends came to 13 bases. In DNA, the CDR3 is TGCGCCAGCAGCTTTGTGGGGGGCGGGAATGAGCAGTTCTTC. Amino acids: CASSFVGGGNEQFF.

The chain uses TRBV19 and TRBJ2-3; D remains ambiguous. V lost 3 bases, J lost 2 bases, and 6 bases lay in between. The germline V gene encodes CDR1 LNHDA and CDR2 SQIVND (reference sequence). This CDR3 is 13 amino acids long. CDR3 residues: CASSIQNTDTQYF. The CDR3 DNA follows: TGTGCCAGTAGTATCCAGAACACAGATACGCAGTATTTT.